The 9 T cell receptor beta chains below all came from one sample that was sequenced in a study of CD8+CD57+ T cells in acquired aplastic anemia. Genomic DNA provided the template from which TCR beta VDJ and CDR3 profiles were obtained. In TCRdb, the reads were re-called with MiXCR into one record per CDR3 protein. The data contain a few hundred thousand distinct CDR3 sequences, 60% to 80% of them singletons. The sequenced sample consisted of sorted CD4+, CD8+, or CD8+CD57+ T cells (not recorded which) from PBMCs. The receptors come from a human donor in good health, serving as a control.

This clonotype showed up just once. The junction departs from germline at one end; a sequencing error may be responsible. The V and J genes are TRBV9 and TRBJ2-5; 10 bases line up with TRBD1. In germline, CDR1 is SGDLS, CDR2 YYNGEE. This CDR3 is built from 13 residues. The CDR3 DNA sequence: TGTGCCAGCAGCGCCGGGACAGGGGACGGCTATTGCTTC. Its translation: CASSAGTGDGYCF.

The V gene is TRBV5-4, the J gene TRBJ2-7; D is ambiguous. V was pared by 0 bases and J by 7 bases, with 5 bases between. There are 11 residues in the CDR3. CDR1 is SGHNT and CDR2 is YYREEE in the germline V gene (reference sequence). The CDR3 coding sequence is TGTGCCAGCAGCTTGGACTCAGAGCAGTACTTC. Encoded protein: CASSLDSEQYF.

This clonotype has a count of ten or more. J is TRBJ1-3 and V is TRBV7-2; D perhaps matches TRBD1 (5 bases). Between the trimmed V and J ends, which lost 5 bases and 7 bases, there was a span of 15 bases. CDR3 length equals 14 residues. Germline V gene sequence: CDR1 SGHTA, CDR2 FQGNSA. The CDR3 loop reads CASSPGADPNTIYF. The CDR3 DNA sequence: TGTGCCAGCAGCCCCGGGGCAGACCCTAACACCATATATTTT. The full variable domain, rest sourced from reference TRBV7-2 and TRBJ1-3, is GAGVSQSPSNKVTEKGKDVELRCDPISGHTALYWYRQSLGQGLEFLIYFQGNSAPDKSGLPSDRFSAERTGGSVSTLTIQRTQQEDSAVYLCASSPGADPNTIYFGEGSWLTVV.

The chain is built from TRBV2 and TRBJ2-7; 7 bases map to TRBD1. CDR1 is SNHLY, CDR2 FYNNEI, per germline. The ends lost 5 bases at V and 0 bases at J; junction bases unmatched: 4. The CDR3 sequence is 14 residues long. The CDR3 DNA reads TGTGCCAGCAGTTGGACAGGAAGCTCCTACGAGCAGTACTTC. Translation gives CASSWTGSSYEQYF. The whole variable domain, filled in from reference TRBV2 and TRBJ2-7, reads EPEVTQTPSHQVTQMGQEVILRCVPISNHLYFYWYRQILGQKVEFLVSFYNNEISEKSEIFDDQFSVERPDGSNFTLKIRSTKLEDSAMYFCASSWTGSSYEQYFGPGTRLTVT.

The chain recombines TRBV19 with TRBJ1-2, with TRBD1 identical over 7 bases. This CDR3 is 13 amino acids long. CDR1 and CDR2 from the germline V gene are LNHDA and SQIVND (reference sequence). J lost 3 bases, V lost 9 bases, and 7 bases had no gene match. The CDR3 sequence is CASNYGTDYGYTF. In DNA form, the CDR3 reads TGTGCCAGCAATTACGGGACAGACTATGGCTACACCTTC.

This clonotype was counted many times. The chain combines TRBV7-2 with TRBJ2-3; 10 bases are a match to TRBD2. V gave up 2 bases and J gave up 7 bases; unmatched junction bases: 3. The CDR3 consists of 14 residues. Germline V lookup: CDR1 SGHTA, CDR2 FQGNSA. DNA of the CDR3: TGTGCCAGCAGCTTAAAAGCGGGGGGGAATACGCAGTATTTT. Translating gives CASSLKAGGNTQYF.

This clonotype has more than one count but fewer than ten. The J gene is TRBJ2-7, the V gene TRBV29-1, with D perhaps TRBD1 or TRBD2 (5 bases each). Germline CDR1 and CDR2: SQVTM and ANQGSEA. This CDR3 has 12 amino acids. With 3 bases removed from V and 4 bases from J, the gap between germline ends came to 10 bases. CDR3 sequence: CSVEGPTYEQYF. The DNA of the CDR3 is TGCAGCGTTGAGGGACCCACGTACGAGCAGTACTTC.

This clonotype has ten or more counts. The chain recombines TRBV5-1 with TRBJ2-5, with D tentatively TRBD2 (7 bases). The germline V gene encodes CDR1 SGHRS and CDR2 YFSETQ. The CDR3 consists of 16 residues. V lost 4 bases, J lost 1 base, and 17 bases lay in between. The CDR3 DNA is TGCGCCAGCAGCCCCTCGACGGGGGGCGGCCAAGAGACCCAGTACTTC. Its translation is CASSPSTGGGQETQYF.

V usage is TRBV7-2 and J usage is TRBJ2-3; D is possibly TRBD1 (5 bases). CDR3 length equals 16 residues. The germline V gene encodes CDR1 SGHTA and CDR2 FQGNSA. Trimming pared 7 bases from V and 4 bases from J, leaving 21 bases between. The CDR3 protein is CASTFRGASDPDTQYF. Written as DNA, the CDR3 is TGTGCCAGCACCTTTCGTGGGGCCAGCGACCCAGATACGCAGTATTTT.